This entry lists 14 T cell receptor beta chains sequenced from one sample in a study of T-cell reconstitution after alpha-beta-depleted transplantation in children. The TCRbeta library was prepared with unique molecular identifiers. TCRdb reprocessed the PCR reads with MiXCR, giving one entry per CDR3 protein. The sample carries 440,000 or so distinct CDR3 sequences, over 40% recorded once. This specimen was PBMCs, taken before TCRalphabeta/CD19-depleted stem cell transplant. These receptors were collected from a girl aged 2-10 years with aplastic anemia, due to receive a stem cell transplant.

This clonotype showed up many times. The rearrangement joins TRBV27 to TRBJ2-5, with 8 bases identical to TRBD1. The CDR3 covers 15 residues. CDR1 is MNHEY and CDR2 is SMNVEV in the germline V gene (reference sequence). V lost 3 bases, J lost 5 bases, and 8 bases stayed unmatched. The CDR3 loop is CASSLSRTGKETQYF. The CDR3 region has the DNA TGTGCCAGCAGTTTGTCCCGGACAGGGAAGGAGACCCAGTACTTC.

This sequence joins TRBV30 and TRBJ1-2; unclear D gene. There are 11 residues in the CDR3. Trimming stripped 3 bases from V and 9 bases from J, with 11 bases between. Germline V CDR1 and CDR2: GTSNPN, SVGIG (reference sequence). The CDR3 nucleotides are TGTGCCTGGAGGGGTGGCGGAAGCTACACCTTC. Translation gives CAWRGGGSYTF.

This clonotype was observed at least ten times. The rearrangement joins TRBV20-1 to TRBJ2-3; D may be TRBD2 (6 bases). From germline, CDR1 is DFQATT and CDR2 SNEGSKA (reference sequence). The CDR3 is 15 amino acids. Trimming took off 5 bases at V and 0 bases at J, with 15 bases between the two ends. DNA of the CDR3: TGCAGTGCTCTGGGGAGGCACTCTAGCACAGATACGCAGTATTTT. This gives the protein CSALGRHSSTDTQYF.

The chain couples TRBV6-1 to TRBJ2-5; maybe TRBD2 (5 bases). The CDR3 contains 13 residues. The V gene's germline CDR1 is MNHNS and CDR2 SASEGT. Trimming took off 2 bases at V and 4 bases at J, with 8 bases between the two ends. In DNA, the CDR3 is TGTGCCAGCAGTGAAAGCCTAGCAGAGACCCAGTACTTC. This sequence encodes CASSESLAETQYF.

This clonotype was observed a few times. J is TRBJ2-1 and V is TRBV18, with TRBD1 as a possible D gene (5 bases). Germline V gene sequence: CDR1 KGHSH, CDR2 LQKENI. The CDR3 is made up of 12 amino acids. V lost 2 bases and J lost 7, with 6 bases in between. The CDR3 loop reads CASSPNRNEQFF. CDR3 nucleotide sequence: TGTGCCAGCTCACCAAACAGGAATGAGCAGTTCTTC.

This clonotype was counted only a few times. The V and J genes are TRBV12-3 or TRBV12-4 and TRBJ2-2, with D perhaps assigned TRBD1 or TRBD2 (6 bases each). Between the trimmed V and J ends, which lost 6 bases and 5 bases, there was a span of 16 bases. The CDR3 is 15 residues long. This CDR3 reads CASSPPPGATGELFF. The DNA for the CDR3 is TGTGCCAGCAGCCCCCCCCCGGGGGCGACCGGGGAGCTGTTTTTT.

Ten or more counts support this clonotype. V is TRBV5-1 and J is TRBJ2-7; 8 bases line up with TRBD1. The CDR3 consists of 16 residues. V trimming: 0 bases; J trimming: 0 bases; junction bases outside the gene matches: 5. CDR1 is SGHRS and CDR2 is YFSETQ in the germline V gene. The CDR3 is CASSLVGQVLSYEQYF. For the CDR3, the DNA is TGCGCCAGCAGCTTGGTGGGACAGGTTCTCTCCTACGAGCAGTACTTC.

This chain connects TRBV7-2 to TRBJ2-3, with 7 positions matching TRBD2. V was clipped by 3 bases and J by 6 bases; unmatched bases: 9. The CDR3 loop spans 15 amino acids. Germline values: CDR1 SGHTA, CDR2 FQGNSA. CDR3 amino acids: CASSLGLRMFDTQYF. CDR3 in DNA: TGTGCCAGCAGCTTGGGACTAAGAATGTTCGATACGCAGTATTTT.

V and J are TRBV2 and TRBJ2-7, with 9 nucleotides matching TRBD2. Germline V gives CDR1 SNHLY, CDR2 FYNNEI. The trim removed 7 bases at V and 6 bases at J, leaving 4 bases unmatched. This CDR3 has 12 amino acids. CDR3 in amino acids: CASTIAGAEQYF. CDR3 DNA sequence: TGTGCCAGCACCATAGCGGGAGCCGAGCAGTACTTC.

This clonotype showed up many times. This chain uses TRBV12-3 or TRBV12-4 with TRBJ1-5; 8 nucleotides line up with TRBD1. Unmatched junction bases numbered 8, after V lost 6 bases and J lost 7 bases. There are 14 residues in the CDR3. This CDR3 is CASSSDREGQPQHF. The CDR3 nucleotides read TGTGCCAGCAGCTCGGACAGGGAGGGACAGCCCCAGCATTTT.

The V gene is TRBV28, the J gene TRBJ2-3, with D hard to call. Trimming took 5 bases from V and 0 from J, leaving 15 bases between them. This CDR3 comprises 16 residues. CDR1 and CDR2 (germline): MDHEN, SYDVKM. The CDR3 region is CASSGWTVLSTDTQYF. The CDR3 DNA sequence: TGTGCCAGCAGTGGGTGGACGGTACTAAGCACAGATACGCAGTATTTT.

This clonotype came up many times. The J gene is TRBJ2-3, the V gene TRBV10-3; 8 nucleotides align to TRBD1. Per germline, CDR1 ENHRY and CDR2 SYGVKD. V was clipped by 1 base and J by 2 bases; unmatched bases: 8. This CDR3 is built from 17 residues. The CDR3 DNA follows: TGTGCCATCAGTGAGTATAGGACAGGGTCGTCCACAGATACGCAGTATTTT. This gives the protein CAISEYRTGSSTDTQYF.

CDR3 protein: CASSSGGHNEQFF. The CDR3 nucleotides are TGTGCCAGCTCTTCGGGGGGGCACAATGAGCAGTTCTTC. This chain joins TRBV6-1 and TRBJ2-1; 8 nucleotides align to TRBD2. With 8 bases clipped from V and 5 bases from J, the junction kept 5 bases outside the gene matches. Germline CDR1 MNHNS, CDR2 SASEGT. This CDR3 contains 13 residues.

As to this clonotype: The conserved phenylalanine or tryptophan normally closing the CDR3 is absent here, so this likely arose from a read error. This rearrangement joins TRBV20-1 to TRBJ1-3; D remains unclear. V shed 0 bases and J shed 0 bases, with 12 bases lying between them. The CDR3 is made up of 16 amino acids. Germline V CDR1 and CDR2: DFQATT, SNEGSKA (reference sequence). In DNA form, the CDR3 reads TGCAGTGCTAGAGATCCGGCGGGCATCTCTGGAAACACCATATATTAT. Protein sequence: CSARDPAGISGNTIYY.